This T cell receptor (beta chain) was identified during a study of blood T cell repertoires in COVID-19 (TCRdb year 2020). Context from the whole study: Samples covering the acute and convalescent phases of COVID-19 were provided by collaborators in the United States, Italy and Spain. The material from the prospective study consisted of cDNA or gDNA derived from T cells, B-cell-depleted T cells, or PBMCs. Samples were obtained from the ongoing ImmuneRACE study (first 160 participants) and from 1,200 or so subjects provided by 6 global collaborators. The sample metadata nearly always contained a de-identified subject ID, COVID-19 status, age in years and sex. A freely available public database, intended as a resource for researchers studying the immune response to SARS-CoV-2, is where the repertoires were released. The dataset comprised deeply sampled blood TCRbeta repertoires from subjects exposed to, actively infected with, or recovered from COVID-19. HLA class I and class II types, where available, came from metadata supplied by the sample provider rather than from assay-based typing.

The germline V gene (reference sequence) gives CDR1 as GTSNPN and CDR2 as SVGIG. V gives up 5 bases and J gives up 11 bases, and the segment between their germline ends measures 15 bases. From the cysteine up to the phenylalanine, the CDR3 has a length of 11 residues. Just the 33-base CDR3 DNA is kept, in frame starting at base 1. The immunoSEQ Assay, a bias-controlled multiplex PCR, was used to amplify TCRbeta CDR3 regions from genomic DNA. The paper's processing steps were these. Nucleated cell counts per sample were estimated from amplification of reference gene primers within the assay. To quantify the absolute abundance of each unique TCRbeta CDR3 rearrangement, sequence reads were collapsed and filtered. For each sample, productive Simpson clonality was calculated by taking the square root of Simpson's diversity index across productive rearrangements. TCRdb re-hosts the immuneACCESS table, in-frame sequences only. Its copies lack some clones; in the studies checked, an unresolved V gene accounts for under half of them, and the cause for the rest is not known. Clone size and the V and J calls come from that table; the DNA yielded D and trimming. This sample lists approximately 210,000 clones; 80% were detected once. Around 4% of the sample belongs to the ten largest clones.

What the study reported, not specific to this receptor: Clinical and demographic metadata were provided uncurated, with the amount varying by source and participant.

Participants in the prospective study were enrolled through a virtual design, were aged roughly 18 to 90 years, and lived in approximately 24 United States geographic areas. In the prospective study, cohorts were assigned on the basis of participant-reported clinical history obtained from a screening survey and a study questionnaire. In the prospective study, whole blood, serum and a nasopharyngeal or oropharyngeal swab were collected from each participant by mobile phlebotomists. Prospective study participants could optionally give additional blood draws and questionnaires over an approximately two-month period. Blood samples from the prospective study were shipped frozen or at room temperature prior to DNA extraction. Turning to this clone: Its target antigen remains unknown. The record has no base qualities; no much larger clone is one base away.

The TCR comes from a man aged 25 to 40 with acute COVID-19. Sequencing was carried out using PBMCs or T cells enriched from blood (not recorded which). This sequence uses TRBV30 and TRBJ1-1; the best D guess is TRBD1, with 5 bases matching. Here is the DNA: TGTGCCTGGGAGCGGGCGGGGGTCGCTTTCTTT. It is translated as CAWERAGVAFF.